The sequence of this T cell receptor (beta chain) was determined in a study of shared clonotypes between healthy human individuals (dated by TCRdb to 2018 to 2020). Describing the broader study: Three men and a couple of women, aged 18 to 49 years, made up the cohort. To estimate repertoire size and how much clonotype sharing occurs between individuals, the study deeply sequenced the blood TCR repertoires of about five healthy adults. To increase sequencing depth and limit assay-specific biases, TCR repertoire library preparation and sequencing were carried out by different laboratories using diverse techniques. Each donor's leukapheresis produced roughly between about 0.9 and 9.5 billion PBMCs.

The CDR1 and CDR2 encoded by the germline V gene are ENHRY and SYGVKD. From the cysteine up to the phenylalanine, the CDR3 has a length of 16 residues. Just the 48-base CDR3 DNA is kept, in frame starting at base 1. V is clipped by 0 bases and J by 2 bases, and the sequence between their germline boundaries is 13 bases long. Using the deep immunoSEQ assay, TCR CDR3 regions were amplified from genomic DNA by multiplex PCR. Extracted genomic DNA from each cell subset was spread evenly across all wells of several immunoSEQ 96-well plates, with each plate serving as a replicate. For unsorted PBMC, about 0.3 ug genomic DNA, equal to 25,000 to 35,000 T cell genomes, was loaded into each replicate PCR. Ten immunoSEQ deep assay plates were used to sequence the unsorted PBMC genomic DNA. Purified libraries were measured with a Qubit 3.0 fluorometer, size-checked on a Bioanalyzer 2100, and measured again with the KAPA Library Quantification kit. A separate single-read 150-cycle Illumina NextSeq 550 flow cell was used to sequence each immunoSEQ 96-well plate. Per the original workflow: Because only junctional sequences without quality scores were contained in the immunoSEQ output, filtering matching that applied to full-length reads could not be performed. Sequences were annotated with PyIR, a Python wrapper for IgBLAST v1.9, using IMGT germline references to assign V/J genes and CDR3. Reads were filtered out if the reads had weak V/J assignments (E-value above 1e-6), no CDR3, stop codons, out-of-frame junctions, or ambiguous translated residues. V3J clonotypes were defined as sequences sharing an identical inferred V gene, J gene, and CDR3 amino acid sequence. The percentage overlap between two repertoires was calculated by dividing the number of shared unique clonotypes by the size of the smaller repertoire. Richness of each repertoire was evaluated using RTK rarefaction, the Chao1 estimator, and Recon v2.1 estimates of unobserved clonotypes. Here the immuneACCESS table is served through TCRdb, limited to in-frame sequences with V and J called. Missing clones are a known gap in these copies; in checked studies unresolved V genes cover under half, and the rest lacks a known reason. V and J calls and clone size are as listed in that table; D and trimming were resolved from the DNA. The sample profile shows over 400,000 clones; approximately 80% of them were found once. The top ten clonotypes cover more than 10% of the sample.

This clone turned up a few times. Its specific antigen is unknown. Per-nucleotide qualities are absent, and no much larger clonotype sits a single base away. Points the paper makes about the study in general: Only blood was sampled, and tissue TCR repertoires likely differ from those in blood. The small number of donors limited the genetic and exposure-history diversity represented. Pairwise subsampling led to the expectation that sequencing depth would affect the degree of clonotype sharing among donors.

Healthy HIV-negative adults with no recently reported acute infections or vaccinations were included as donors. Every donor was a Caucasian adult residing in Nashville, Tennessee, USA. For unsorted samples, about 90 million PBMCs were counted, and genomic DNA was extracted using the QIAamp DNA Blood Mini kit. Blood was obtained by leukapheresis, after which PBMCs were separated by Ficoll-Histopaque density gradient centrifugation and cryopreserved in liquid nitrogen vapor phase. The chain joins TRBV10-3 to TRBJ1-2; the D region possibly corresponds to TRBD1 (5 bases align). This sequence was found in a woman aged 40-49 years in good health. Some clones in this sample may be carry-over from other donors' samples. Sequencing used PBMCs. Here the CDR3 is given as CAISESSGRDNYGYTF. The nucleotide sequence reads as follows: TGTGCCATCAGTGAGTCGAGTGGCAGGGACAACTATGGCTACACCTTC.